A single count supports the clone carrying this T cell receptor beta chain. Antigen specificity is unknown. These data come from a study of T cells after yellow fever vaccination. Points from the study as a whole: After the booster, over 95% of CD4 and 88% of CD8 primary-response clones were re-detected. The presence of abundant clonotypes contaminating from the bulk population was possible in FACS-sorted repertoires.

The 5'RACE template-switching step produced TCR cDNA and added a universal primer site and UMIs. Using its own MiXCR run on the 5' RACE reads, TCRdb lists one record per CDR3 protein. The sample holds hundreds of thousands of distinct CDR3 sequences, about 17% seen once. The sequence was collected from a man younger than 35 who received the YFV17D yellow fever vaccine. This material consisted of PBMCs, taken 4 to 5 days after the first yellow fever vaccination.

The CDR3 region is CASSQLPHGGLRNTIYF. CDR3 in DNA: TGCGCCAGCAGCCAGCTTCCCCATGGGGGGCTCCGAAACACCATATATTTT. The chain uses TRBV4-1 and TRBJ1-3, with D maybe TRBD1 (6 bases). This CDR3 comprises 17 residues. The germline V gene encodes CDR1 MGHRA and CDR2 YSYEKL. The germline V and J ends were trimmed by 3 bases and 5 bases, with 20 bases remaining between them.